The rows below give T cell receptor beta chains drawn from one sample of a study of control samples from healthy donors and cancer patients. The protocol was immunoSEQ multiplex PCR, while the TCRdb copy is restricted to in-frame clones and leaves out a portion. The table shows 120,000 or so clones, with roughly 90% occurring only once. The sequenced sample consisted of blood. The source of these receptors is a man between 50 and 59 years old in good health. Both conserved end residues are part of each CDR3. The D gene is left open where the match is weak. Rows give clone size only sometimes, using once, few, many, or a class for an expanded clone.

v_call,j_call,clone_size,d_call,cdr3_nt,cdr3_aa
TRBV6-5,TRBJ1-5,NA,NA,TGTGCCAGCAGTTACTCTGGAGGGTTTCAGCCCCAGCATTTT,CASSYSGGFQPQHF
TRBV5-1,TRBJ2-3,NA,TRBD1,TGCGCCAGCAGCTTGATGGGACAGGGGGAGTCAGATACGCAGTATTTT,CASSLMGQGESDTQYF
TRBV10-3,TRBJ1-1,once,NA,TGTGCCAGCTCCGCGGACAGCCTCGCTGAAGCTTTCTTT,CASSADSLAEAFF
TRBV11-2,TRBJ2-7,NA,TRBD1,TGTGCCAGCAGCCCCTCCGGGACAGAGTGGGAGCAGTACTTC,CASSPSGTEWEQYF
TRBV7-9,TRBJ1-6,NA,NA,TGTGCCAGCAGCTTAGCGTACGGGATCTATAATTCACCCCTCCACTTT,CASSLAYGIYNSPLHF
TRBV7-9,TRBJ1-2,NA,NA,TGTGCCAGCAGCTTAGGGGTCTATGGCTACACCTTC,CASSLGVYGYTF
TRBV6-5,TRBJ2-3,once,NA,TGTGCCAGCACCGATCATTATACGCAGTATTTT,CASTDHYTQYF
TRBV29-1,TRBJ1-1,NA,NA,TGCAGCGTAGAACTGCGATGGTTGAACACTGAAGCTTTCTTT,CSVELRWLNTEAFF
TRBV27,TRBJ1-2,NA,TRBD1,TGTGCCAGCAGTTTAACACAGGGGCTTGGCTACACCTTC,CASSLTQGLGYTF
TRBV5-1,TRBJ2-2,NA,TRBD1,TGCGCCAGCTGCCCGGGACAGGGTACCCCCGGGGAGCTGTTTTTT,CASCPGQGTPGELFF
TRBV12-3/TRBV12-4,TRBJ1-1,NA,NA,TGTGCCAGCAGTCCCAGTGGGAACACTGAAGCTTTCTTT,CASSPSGNTEAFF
TRBV6-6,TRBJ1-2,NA,NA,TGTGCCAGCAGTCGAATTTACGAGGACTATGGCTACACCTTC,CASSRIYEDYGYTF
TRBV18,TRBJ2-3,NA,TRBD2,TGTGCCAGCTCACCACCGGGGCGGGGGGGCACGGATACGCAGTATTTT,CASSPPGRGGTDTQYF
TRBV11-2,TRBJ1-2,few,NA,TGTGCCAGCAGCTTAGTCGGAGATGGCTACACCTTC,CASSLVGDGYTF
TRBV6-4,TRBJ2-3,once,TRBD1,TGTGCCAGCAGTGACACCTGGACAGGGGCCCCCACAGATACGCAGTATTTT,CASSDTWTGAPTDTQYF
TRBV19,TRBJ2-4,NA,NA,TGTGCCAGTAGCCCCGCGGGATCCAAAAACATTCAGTACTTC,CASSPAGSKNIQYF
TRBV6-2/TRBV6-3,TRBJ1-2,NA,NA,TGTGCCAGCAGTTACGTCGAAGGGTGGGACTATGGCTACACCTTC,CASSYVEGWDYGYTF
TRBV3-1/TRBV3-2,TRBJ1-1,NA,NA,TGTGCCAGCAGCCAGGTCCCGGGACGAAACACTGAAGCTTTCTTT,CASSQVPGRNTEAFF
TRBV19,TRBJ2-5,once,NA,TGTGCCAGTAGTATAGAGGGGGGCGAGACCCAGTACTTC,CASSIEGGETQYF
TRBV5-1,TRBJ2-7,once,TRBD1,TGCGCCAGCAGCTGGGGGGACAGGGTGGGCGAGCAGTACTTC,CASSWGDRVGEQYF
TRBV19,TRBJ1-2,NA,TRBD1,TGTGCCAGTAGTATGAATTTCGGACAGGGGCGCAGCTATGGCTACACCTTC,CASSMNFGQGRSYGYTF
TRBV19,TRBJ2-2,NA,TRBD1,TGTGCCAGTAGTATTCTACAGGGGGGGGAGCTGTTTTTT,CASSILQGGELFF
TRBV10-3,TRBJ2-2,NA,NA,TGTGCCATCAGCCCTATGGAAGGGGAGCTGTTTTTT,CAISPMEGELFF
TRBV6-6,TRBJ1-2,once,NA,TGTGCCAGCAGTGGCGGACGGACTCTTAACTATGGCTACACCTTC,CASSGGRTLNYGYTF
TRBV7-9,TRBJ2-1,NA,TRBD2,TGTGCCAGCAGCTTAAGGTCGCGGGGGACTAACAATGAGCAGTTCTTC,CASSLRSRGTNNEQFF
TRBV11-2,TRBJ2-5,NA,TRBD2,TGTGCCAGCAGCCCCCAGCGGGGGGGCCGAGAGACCCAGTACTTC,CASSPQRGGRETQYF
TRBV5-4,TRBJ1-2,NA,TRBD1,TGTGCCAGCAGCCTACAGGGGGATGGCTACACCTTC,CASSLQGDGYTF
TRBV4-3,TRBJ1-2,NA,NA,TGCGCCAGCAGCCAAGTGCCGCAGGGCACCTATGGCTACACCTTC,CASSQVPQGTYGYTF
TRBV4-3,TRBJ2-3,NA,NA,TGCGCCAGCAGCCAAGATCAGGGTGGGCTTACAGATACGCAGTATTTT,CASSQDQGGLTDTQYF
TRBV29-1,TRBJ1-2,NA,TRBD1,TGCAGCGTAGGGACAGGGGGAGATGGCTACACCTTC,CSVGTGGDGYTF
TRBV11-2,TRBJ1-6,NA,NA,TGTGCCAGCAGCTTAGCGCGGGAAGTCGGTAATTCACCCCTCCACTTT,CASSLAREVGNSPLHF
TRBV6-6,TRBJ2-7,NA,TRBD1,TGTGCCAGCAGGACGGACAGGTTCTCCTACGAGCAGTACTTC,CASRTDRFSYEQYF
TRBV2,TRBJ1-5,once,NA,TGTGCCAGCAGTGAGCTCCTTGATAGCAATCAGCCCCAGCATTTT,CASSELLDSNQPQHF
TRBV6-6,TRBJ1-1,NA,NA,TGTGCCAGCAGTTATGGCTGGAACACTGAAGCTTTCTTT,CASSYGWNTEAFF
TRBV4-1,TRBJ2-3,once,NA,TGCGCCAGCAGCCAAGAAAGCAGGGGAACAGATACGCAGTATTTT,CASSQESRGTDTQYF
TRBV5-4,TRBJ1-2,NA,TRBD1,TGTGCCAGCAGCTTGGCCCGACAGGGGGGCTACACCTTC,CASSLARQGGYTF
TRBV7-9,TRBJ2-1,NA,NA,TGTGCCAGCAGCTCCTTCAAGACGATAGCAGGCAATGAGCAGTTCTTC,CASSSFKTIAGNEQFF
TRBV11-2,TRBJ2-2,NA,NA,TGTGCCAGCAGCTTATCTCGGATACTAACCGGGGAGCTGTTTTTT,CASSLSRILTGELFF
TRBV28,TRBJ2-3,NA,NA,TGTGCCAGCCCCCGGCAGGATACGCAGTATTTT,CASPRQDTQYF
TRBV5-5,TRBJ1-6,NA,NA,TGTGCCAGCAGCTCTTGGGCCTCGATTAATTCACCCCTCCACTTT,CASSSWASINSPLHF